This TCR beta chain appears in the sequencing data of a study of neurological immune-mediated disorders. About this clonotype: Mismatch with germline at one junction end may stem from a read error.

The method for making cDNA was 5'RACE, and it used 10-nucleotide random UMIs. MiXCR, applied by TCRdb to the 5' RACE reads, yields one record per CDR3 protein. The profile shows tens of thousands of distinct CDR3 sequences, about 13% of them singletons. The CDR3 totals 14 residues. This chain links TRBV12-3 or TRBV12-4 with TRBJ2-5, with D perhaps matching TRBD1 (6 bases). The sequenced material came from PBMCs. The clonotype comes from a woman aged 55-69 years with HTLV-1-associated myelopathy (HAM/TSP). The CDR3, as DNA: TGTGTCAGCACCCTAAACACAGGGCGCGAGACCCAGTACTTC. This gives the protein CVSTLNTGRETQYF.